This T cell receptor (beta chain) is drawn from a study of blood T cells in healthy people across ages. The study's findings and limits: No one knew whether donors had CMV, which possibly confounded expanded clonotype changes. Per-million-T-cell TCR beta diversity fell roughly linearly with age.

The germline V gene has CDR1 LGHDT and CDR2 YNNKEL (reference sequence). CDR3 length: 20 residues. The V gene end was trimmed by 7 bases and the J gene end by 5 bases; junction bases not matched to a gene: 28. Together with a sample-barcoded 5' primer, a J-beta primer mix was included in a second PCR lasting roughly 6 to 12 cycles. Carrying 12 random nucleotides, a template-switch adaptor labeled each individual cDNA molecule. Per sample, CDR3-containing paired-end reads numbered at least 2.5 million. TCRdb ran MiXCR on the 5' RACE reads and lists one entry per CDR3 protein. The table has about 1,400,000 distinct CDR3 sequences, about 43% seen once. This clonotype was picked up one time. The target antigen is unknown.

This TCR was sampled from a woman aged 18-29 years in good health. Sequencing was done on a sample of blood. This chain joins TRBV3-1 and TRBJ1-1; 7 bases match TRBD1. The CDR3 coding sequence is TGTGCCAGCACAGCTTACATGACAGGGTCCCTTATAGTCTTGAGGACTGAAGCTTTCTTT. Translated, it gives CASTAYMTGSLIVLRTEAFF.